This T cell receptor beta chain was sequenced in a study of Ad26.COV2.S vaccination and SARS-CoV-2 variants. Overall study context: Ad26.COV2.S, an intramuscular injection, was given once or twice 56 days apart. Notes on the study in general: Substantial breadth was reportedly displayed by spike-specific CD8+ and CD4+ T cell responses after vaccination.

The assay was immunoSEQ multiplex PCR, and TCRdb's table has in-frame clones only and misses some. The sample shows approximately 410,000 clones, over 75% of them seen only once. With regard to this clone: What it binds is not known.

Treatment specified: approximately 18 received Ad26.COV2.S at low or high dose, single or two shots; roughly five received placebo; per-sample allocation not given. On day 63 after the first injection, vaccine and placebo recipients gave samples. The sample came from a Boston adult aged 18-55 years. Built on an Ad26 vector, the vaccine expressed Wuhan-strain SARS-CoV-2 spike. The CDR3 has 14 amino acids. Germline V gene data show CDR1 as MGHRA and CDR2 as YSYEKL. The V gene lost 4 bases and the J gene lost 3 bases, with 12 bases spanning the gap. V usage is TRBV4-1 and J usage is TRBJ2-5; D not certain. The material was peripheral blood, obtained in a trial of Ad26.COV2.S vaccine versus placebo. This receptor was obtained from a person between 18 and 65 years old who received the Ad26.COV2.S COVID-19 vaccine or a placebo. CDR3 sequence: CASSLGMREETQYF. CDR3 DNA: TGCGCCAGCAGCCTGGGCATGCGAGAAGAGACCCAGTACTTC.